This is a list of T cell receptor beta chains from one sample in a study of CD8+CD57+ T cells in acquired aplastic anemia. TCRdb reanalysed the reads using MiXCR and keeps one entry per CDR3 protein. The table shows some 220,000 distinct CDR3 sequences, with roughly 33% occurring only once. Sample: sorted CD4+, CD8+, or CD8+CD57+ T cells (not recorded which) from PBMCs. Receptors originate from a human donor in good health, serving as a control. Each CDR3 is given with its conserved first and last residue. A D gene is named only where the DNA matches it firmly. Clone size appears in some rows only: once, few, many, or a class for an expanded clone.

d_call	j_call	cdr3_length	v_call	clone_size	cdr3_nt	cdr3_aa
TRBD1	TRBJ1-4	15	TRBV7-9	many	TGTGCCAGCAGCATCGGGACAGGGGAGGGCGGAAAACTGTTTTTT	CASSIGTGEGGKLFF
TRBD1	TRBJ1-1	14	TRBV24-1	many	TGTGCCACCAGTGATGGGGACAGGAACACTGAAGCTTTCTTT	CATSDGDRNTEAFF
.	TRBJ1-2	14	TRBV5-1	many	TGCGCCAGCAGCCAAGTGTCACAAAACTATGGCTACACCTTC	CASSQVSQNYGYTF
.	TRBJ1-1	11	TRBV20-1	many	TGCAGTGCTAAGGTTGGGTCTGAAGCTTTCTTT	CSAKVGSEAFF
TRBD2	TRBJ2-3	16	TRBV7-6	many	TGTGCCAGCAGCTTACAGGGACTAGCCACGGGAGATACGCAGTATTTT	CASSLQGLATGDTQYF
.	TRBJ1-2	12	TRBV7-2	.	TGTGCCAGCAGCTCCGACACAAATGGCTACACCTTC	CASSSDTNGYTF
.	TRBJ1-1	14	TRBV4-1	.	TGCGCCAGCAGCCAAATCACTCTGAACACTGAAGCTTTCTTT	CASSQITLNTEAFF
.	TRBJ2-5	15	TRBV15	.	TGTGCCACCAGCAGAGATCGGTTGGGACAAGAGACCCAGTACTTC	CATSRDRLGQETQYF
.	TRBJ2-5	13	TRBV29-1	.	TGCAGCGTTGAACACGGGGCGGGAGAGACCCAGTACTTC	CSVEHGAGETQYF
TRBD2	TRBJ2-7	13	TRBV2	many	TGTGCCAGCAGTGGGGGACTAGCGGGCGAGCAGTACTTC	CASSGGLAGEQYF
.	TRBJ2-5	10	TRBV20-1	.	TGCAGTGCAAAGAAGAAGACCCAGTACTTC	CSAKKKTQYF
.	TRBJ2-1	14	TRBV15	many	TGTGCCACCAGCCCTACCGGGCCGTACAATGAGCAGTTCTTC	CATSPTGPYNEQFF
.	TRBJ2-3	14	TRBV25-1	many	TGTGCCAGCAGTCCCCGTGGAGATACAGATACGCAGTATTTT	CASSPRGDTDTQYF
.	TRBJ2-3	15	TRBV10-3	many	TGTGCCATCAAACGAATGGGACCGAGCACAGATACGCAGTATTTT	CAIKRMGPSTDTQYF
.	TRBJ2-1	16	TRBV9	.	TGTGCCAGCAGCGGGGGACGACTAAGCTCCTACAATGAGCAGTTCTTC	CASSGGRLSSYNEQFF
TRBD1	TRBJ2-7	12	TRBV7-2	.	TGTGCCAGCAGGCCAGGGGGCTACGAGCAGTACTTC	CASRPGGYEQYF
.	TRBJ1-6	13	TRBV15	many	TGTGCCACCAGCAGAGGAACCTCTTCACCCCTCCACTTT	CATSRGTSSPLHF
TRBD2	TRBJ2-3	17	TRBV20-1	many	TGCAGTGCTCTCCACCGCGGACTAGCGGGGGTCACAGATACGCAGTATTTT	CSALHRGLAGVTDTQYF
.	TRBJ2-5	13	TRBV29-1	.	TGCAGCGTTGAAGTCCAGGTTAAAGAGACCCAGTACTTC	CSVEVQVKETQYF
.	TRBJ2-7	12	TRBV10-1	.	TGCGCCAGAGGACAGACGACCTACGAGCAGTACTTC	CARGQTTYEQYF
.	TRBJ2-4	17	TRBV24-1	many	TGTGCCACCAGTGATGCGGCAGGGTCGAACGCCAAAAACATTCAGTACTTC	CATSDAAGSNAKNIQYF
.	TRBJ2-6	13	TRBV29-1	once	TGCAGCGTGGATGCCTCTGGGGCCAACGTCCTGACTTTC	CSVDASGANVLTF
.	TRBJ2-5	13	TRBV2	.	TGTGCCAGCAGGGCACAGGGATTGGAGACCCAGTACTTC	CASRAQGLETQYF
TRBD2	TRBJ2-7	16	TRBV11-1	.	TGTGCCAGCAGCCCAGCGGGACGCACGGGCTCCTACGAGCAGTACTTC	CASSPAGRTGSYEQYF